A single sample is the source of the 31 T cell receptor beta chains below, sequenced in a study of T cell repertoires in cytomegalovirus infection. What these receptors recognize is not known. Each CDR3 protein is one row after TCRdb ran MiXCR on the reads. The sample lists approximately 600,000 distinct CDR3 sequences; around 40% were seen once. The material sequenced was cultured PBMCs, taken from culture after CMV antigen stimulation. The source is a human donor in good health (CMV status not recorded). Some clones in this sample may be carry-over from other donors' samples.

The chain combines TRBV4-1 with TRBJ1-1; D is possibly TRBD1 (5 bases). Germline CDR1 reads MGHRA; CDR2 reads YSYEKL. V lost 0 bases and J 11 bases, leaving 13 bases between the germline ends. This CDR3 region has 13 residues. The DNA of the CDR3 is TGCGCCAGCAGCCAAGATGTGTCAGGGTCGGCTTTCTTT. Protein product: CASSQDVSGSAFF.

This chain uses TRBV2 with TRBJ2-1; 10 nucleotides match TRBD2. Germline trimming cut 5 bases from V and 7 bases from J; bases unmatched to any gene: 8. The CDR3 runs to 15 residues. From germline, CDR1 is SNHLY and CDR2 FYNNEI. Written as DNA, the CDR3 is TGTGCCAGCAGTCTAAGACTAGCGGGCTTTAATGAGCAGTTCTTC. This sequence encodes CASSLRLAGFNEQFF. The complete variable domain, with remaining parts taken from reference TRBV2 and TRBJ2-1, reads EPEVTQTPSHQVTQMGQEVILRCVPISNHLYFYWYRQILGQKVEFLVSFYNNEISEKSEIFDDQFSVERPDGSNFTLKIRSTKLEDSAMYFCASSLRLAGFNEQFFGPGTRLTVL.

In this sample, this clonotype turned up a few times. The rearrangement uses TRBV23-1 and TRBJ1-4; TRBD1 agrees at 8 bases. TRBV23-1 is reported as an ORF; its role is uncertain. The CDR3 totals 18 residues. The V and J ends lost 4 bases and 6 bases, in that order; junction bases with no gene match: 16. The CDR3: CASSPKGGQDYYDEKLFF. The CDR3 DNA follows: TGCGCCAGCAGTCCCAAGGGGGGACAGGACTATTATGATGAAAAACTGTTTTTT.

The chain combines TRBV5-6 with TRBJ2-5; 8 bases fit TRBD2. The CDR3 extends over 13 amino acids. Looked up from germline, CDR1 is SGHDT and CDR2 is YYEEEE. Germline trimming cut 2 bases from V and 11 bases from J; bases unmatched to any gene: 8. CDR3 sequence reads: CASSLLGGARQYF. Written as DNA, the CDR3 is TGTGCCAGCAGCTTACTCGGGGGGGCTCGGCAGTACTTC.

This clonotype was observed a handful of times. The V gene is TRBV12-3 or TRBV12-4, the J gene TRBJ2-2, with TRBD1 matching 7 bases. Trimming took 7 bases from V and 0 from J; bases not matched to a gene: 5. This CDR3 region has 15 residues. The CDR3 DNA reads TGTGCCAGCACCCTGGGACAGACGAACACCGGGGAGCTGTTTTTT. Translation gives CASTLGQTNTGELFF.

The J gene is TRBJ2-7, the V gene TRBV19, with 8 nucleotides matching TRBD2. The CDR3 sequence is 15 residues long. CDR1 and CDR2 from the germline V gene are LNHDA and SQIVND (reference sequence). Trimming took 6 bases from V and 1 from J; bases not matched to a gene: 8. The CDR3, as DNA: TGTGCCAGTAGCCAGAAAGCGGGAGATTCCTACGAGCAGTACTTC. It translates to CASSQKAGDSYEQYF.

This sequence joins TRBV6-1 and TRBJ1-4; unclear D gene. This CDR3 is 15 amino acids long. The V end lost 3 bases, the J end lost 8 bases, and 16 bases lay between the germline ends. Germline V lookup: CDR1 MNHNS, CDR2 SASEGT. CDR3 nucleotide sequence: TGTGCCAGCAGTGAGCAGGTGCTTGTTGAGGAAAAACTGTTTTTT. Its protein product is CASSEQVLVEEKLFF.

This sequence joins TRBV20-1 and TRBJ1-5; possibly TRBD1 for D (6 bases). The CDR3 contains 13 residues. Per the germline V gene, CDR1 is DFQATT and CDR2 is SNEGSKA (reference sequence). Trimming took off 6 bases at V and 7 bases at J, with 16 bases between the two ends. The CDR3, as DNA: TGCAGTGCGACCAGGGGTCGCGGGCAGCCCCAGCATTTT. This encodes CSATRGRGQPQHF.

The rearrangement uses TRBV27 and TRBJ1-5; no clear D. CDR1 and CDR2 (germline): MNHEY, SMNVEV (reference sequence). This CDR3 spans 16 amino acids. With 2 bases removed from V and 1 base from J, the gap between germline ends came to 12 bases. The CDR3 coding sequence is TGTGCCAGCAGTTTACGGGGAGGCGTGAGCAATCAGCCCCAGCATTTT. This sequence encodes CASSLRGGVSNQPQHF.

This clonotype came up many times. The CDR3 sequence is CASSSTGFHEQYF. The CDR3 region has the DNA TGTGCCAGCAGCTCTACAGGGTTCCACGAGCAGTACTTC. The chain combines TRBV7-8 with TRBJ2-7; maybe TRBD1 (6 bases). This CDR3 spans 13 amino acids. The V gene lost 4 bases and the J gene lost 5 bases, with 12 bases spanning the gap. Germline-derived CDR1 and CDR2 are SGHVS and FQNEAQ. The full variable domain, its missing parts supplied by reference TRBV7-8 and TRBJ2-7, is GAGVSQSPRYKVAKRGQDVALRCDPISGHVSLFWYQQALGQGPEFLTYFQNEAQLDKSGLPSDRFFAERPEGSVSTLKIQRTQQEDSAVYLCASSSTGFHEQYFGPGTRLTVT.

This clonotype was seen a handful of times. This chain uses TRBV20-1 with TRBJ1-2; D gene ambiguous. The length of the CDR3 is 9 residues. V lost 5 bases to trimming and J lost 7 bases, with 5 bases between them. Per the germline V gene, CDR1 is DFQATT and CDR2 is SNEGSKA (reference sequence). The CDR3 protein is CSALLGYTF. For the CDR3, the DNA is TGCAGTGCTTTGCTTGGCTACACCTTC.

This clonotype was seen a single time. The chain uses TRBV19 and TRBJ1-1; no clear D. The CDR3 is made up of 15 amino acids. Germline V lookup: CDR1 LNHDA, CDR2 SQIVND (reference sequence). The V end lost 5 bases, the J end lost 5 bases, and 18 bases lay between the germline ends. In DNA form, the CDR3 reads TGTGCCAGTAGTCCCACGTCGCCGGGTGGGACTGAAGCTTTCTTT. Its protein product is CASSPTSPGGTEAFF.

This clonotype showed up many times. In nucleotides, the CDR3 is TGTGCCAGCAGCTCAAGACTAGCGGGAGTCCAGAATGAGCAGTTCTTC. Translating it yields CASSSRLAGVQNEQFF. This rearrangement joins TRBV7-2 to TRBJ2-1, with 12 bases fitting TRBD2. Per the germline V gene, CDR1 is SGHTA and CDR2 is FQGNSA. Trimming cost V 4 bases and J 7 bases; bases outside gene matches: 8. CDR3 size: 16 residues.

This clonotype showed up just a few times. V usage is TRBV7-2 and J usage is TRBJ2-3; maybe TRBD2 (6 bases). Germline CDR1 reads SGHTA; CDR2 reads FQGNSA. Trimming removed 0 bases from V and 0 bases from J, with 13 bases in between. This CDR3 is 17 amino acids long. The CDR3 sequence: CASSLASEGTSTDTQYF. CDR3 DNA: TGTGCCAGCAGCTTAGCTTCAGAGGGGACTAGCACAGATACGCAGTATTTT.

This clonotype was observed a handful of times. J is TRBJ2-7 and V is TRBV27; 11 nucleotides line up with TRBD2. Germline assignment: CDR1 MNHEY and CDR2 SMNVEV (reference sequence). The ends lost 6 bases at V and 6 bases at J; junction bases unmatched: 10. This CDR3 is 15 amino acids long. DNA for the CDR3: TGTGCCAGCAGCTACCCGGGACTAGCGGTGAGCGAGCAGTACTTC. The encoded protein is CASSYPGLAVSEQYF.

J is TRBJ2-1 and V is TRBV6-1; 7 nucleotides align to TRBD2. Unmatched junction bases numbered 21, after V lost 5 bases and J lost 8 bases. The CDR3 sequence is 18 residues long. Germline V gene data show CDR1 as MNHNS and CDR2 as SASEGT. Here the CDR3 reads CASSPDPGGRGPLYEQFF. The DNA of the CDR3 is TGTGCCAGCAGTCCCGATCCAGGCGGGAGAGGGCCCCTATATGAGCAGTTCTTC.

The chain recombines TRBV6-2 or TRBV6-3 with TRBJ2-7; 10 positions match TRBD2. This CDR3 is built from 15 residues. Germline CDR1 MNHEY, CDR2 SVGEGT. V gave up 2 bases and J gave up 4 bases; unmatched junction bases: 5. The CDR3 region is CASSYEIAGGYEQYF. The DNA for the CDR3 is TGTGCCAGCAGTTACGAGATAGCGGGAGGATACGAGCAGTACTTC.

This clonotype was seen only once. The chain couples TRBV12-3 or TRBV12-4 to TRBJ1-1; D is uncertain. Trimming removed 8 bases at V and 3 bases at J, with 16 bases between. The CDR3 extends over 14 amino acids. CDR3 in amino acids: CASGSLMRDTEAFF. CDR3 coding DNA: TGTGCCAGCGGGAGCTTGATGAGGGACACTGAAGCTTTCTTT.

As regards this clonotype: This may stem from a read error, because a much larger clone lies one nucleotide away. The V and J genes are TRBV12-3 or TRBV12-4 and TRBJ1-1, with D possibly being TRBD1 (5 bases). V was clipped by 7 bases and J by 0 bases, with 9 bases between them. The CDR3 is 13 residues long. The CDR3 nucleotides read TGTGCCAGCACCAGACAGATGAACACTGAAGCTTTCTTT. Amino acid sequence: CASTRQMNTEAFF.

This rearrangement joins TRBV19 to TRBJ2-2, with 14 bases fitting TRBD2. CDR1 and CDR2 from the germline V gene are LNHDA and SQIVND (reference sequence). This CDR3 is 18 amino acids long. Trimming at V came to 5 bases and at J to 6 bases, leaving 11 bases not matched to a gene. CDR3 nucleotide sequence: TGTGCCAGTAGTCTCGAGACTAGCGGGAGGGCAAGTCCCGGGGAGCTGTTTTTT. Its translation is CASSLETSGRASPGELFF.

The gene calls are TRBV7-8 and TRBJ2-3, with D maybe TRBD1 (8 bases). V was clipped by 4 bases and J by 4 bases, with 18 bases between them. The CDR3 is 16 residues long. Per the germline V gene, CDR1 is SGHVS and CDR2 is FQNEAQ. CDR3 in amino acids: CASSSKTGEGPDTQYF. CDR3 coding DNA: TGTGCCAGCAGCTCAAAGACAGGGGAGGGCCCAGATACGCAGTATTTT.

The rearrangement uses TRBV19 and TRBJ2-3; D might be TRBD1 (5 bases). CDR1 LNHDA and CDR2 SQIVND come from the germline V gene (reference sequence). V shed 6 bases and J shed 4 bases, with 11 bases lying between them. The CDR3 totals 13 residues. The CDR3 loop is CASRMDTPDTQYF. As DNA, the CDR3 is TGTGCCAGTAGGATGGACACCCCAGATACGCAGTATTTT.

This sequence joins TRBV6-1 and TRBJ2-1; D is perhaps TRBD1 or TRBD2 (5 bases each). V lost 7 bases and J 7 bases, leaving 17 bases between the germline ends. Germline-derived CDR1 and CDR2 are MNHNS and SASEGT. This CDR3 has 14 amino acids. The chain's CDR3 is CASKGSAWGNEQFF. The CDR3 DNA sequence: TGTGCCAGCAAGGGCAGCGCTTGGGGGAATGAGCAGTTCTTC.

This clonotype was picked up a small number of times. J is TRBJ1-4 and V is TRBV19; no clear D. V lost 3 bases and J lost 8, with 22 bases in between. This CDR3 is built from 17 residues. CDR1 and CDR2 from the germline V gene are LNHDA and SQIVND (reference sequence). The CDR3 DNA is TGTGCCAGTAGTATTACCGGCCCCGCAGGTCCCTACGAAAAACTGTTTTTT. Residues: CASSITGPAGPYEKLFF.

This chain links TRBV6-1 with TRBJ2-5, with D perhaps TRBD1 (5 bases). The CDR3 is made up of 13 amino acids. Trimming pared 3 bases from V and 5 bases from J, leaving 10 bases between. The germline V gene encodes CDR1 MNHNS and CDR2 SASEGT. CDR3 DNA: TGTGCCAGCAGTGAGTCAGGGTCGGAGACCCAGTACTTC. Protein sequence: CASSESGSETQYF.

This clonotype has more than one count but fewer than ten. In DNA, the CDR3 is TGTGCCAGCAGCCGACAGGGTGCATTCAATGAAAAACTGTTTTTT. Amino acids: CASSRQGAFNEKLFF. The chain combines TRBV7-2 with TRBJ1-4; the match to TRBD1 covers 7 bases. Trimming took 5 bases from V and 5 from J; bases not matched to a gene: 8. Germline assignment: CDR1 SGHTA and CDR2 FQGNSA. This CDR3 spans 15 amino acids. The entire variable domain, with the rest obtained from reference TRBV7-2 and TRBJ1-4, is as follows: GAGVSQSPSNKVTEKGKDVELRCDPISGHTALYWYRQSLGQGLEFLIYFQGNSAPDKSGLPSDRFSAERTGGSVSTLTIQRTQQEDSAVYLCASSRQGAFNEKLFFGSGTQLSVL.

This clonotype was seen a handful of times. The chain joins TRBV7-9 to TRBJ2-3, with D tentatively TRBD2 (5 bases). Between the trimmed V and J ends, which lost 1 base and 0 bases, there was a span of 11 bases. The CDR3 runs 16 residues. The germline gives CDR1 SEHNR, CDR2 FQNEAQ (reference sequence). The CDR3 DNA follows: TGTGCCAGCAGCTTAGTAACTAGTTCAAGCACAGATACGCAGTATTTT. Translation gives CASSLVTSSSTDTQYF.

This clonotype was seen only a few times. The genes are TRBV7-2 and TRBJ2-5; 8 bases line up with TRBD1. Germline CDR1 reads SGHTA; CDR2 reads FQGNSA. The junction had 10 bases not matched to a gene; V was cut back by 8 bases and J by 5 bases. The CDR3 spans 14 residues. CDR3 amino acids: CASDRGGHGETQYF. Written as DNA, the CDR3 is TGTGCCAGCGACAGGGGCGGGCACGGGGAGACCCAGTACTTC. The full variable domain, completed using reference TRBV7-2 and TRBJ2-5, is GAGVSQSPSNKVTEKGKDVELRCDPISGHTALYWYRQSLGQGLEFLIYFQGNSAPDKSGLPSDRFSAERTGGSVSTLTIQRTQQEDSAVYLCASDRGGHGETQYFGPGTRLLVL.

The CDR3 nucleotides are TGTGCCAGCAGTCACCGGGGACAGGGGAGTGAAAAACTGTTTTTT. Protein sequence: CASSHRGQGSEKLFF. The chain is built from TRBV12-3 or TRBV12-4 and TRBJ1-4, with TRBD1 identical over 10 bases. The V segment lost 5 bases and the J segment 7 bases; nucleotides outside the gene matches: 7. The CDR3 sequence is 15 residues long.

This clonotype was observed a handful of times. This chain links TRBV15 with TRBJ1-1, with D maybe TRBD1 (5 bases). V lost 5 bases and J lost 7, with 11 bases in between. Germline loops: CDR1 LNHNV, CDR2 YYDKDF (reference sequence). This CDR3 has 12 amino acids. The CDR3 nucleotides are TGTGCCACCAGCCTCCCGGGACTTGAAGCTTTCTTT. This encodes CATSLPGLEAFF. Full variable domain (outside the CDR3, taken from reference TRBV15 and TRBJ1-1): DAMVIQNPRYQVTQFGKPVTLSCSQTLNHNVMYWYQQKSSQAPKLLFHYYDKDFNNEADTPDNFQSRRPNTSFCFLDIRSPGLGDTAMYLCATSLPGLEAFFGQGTRLTVV.

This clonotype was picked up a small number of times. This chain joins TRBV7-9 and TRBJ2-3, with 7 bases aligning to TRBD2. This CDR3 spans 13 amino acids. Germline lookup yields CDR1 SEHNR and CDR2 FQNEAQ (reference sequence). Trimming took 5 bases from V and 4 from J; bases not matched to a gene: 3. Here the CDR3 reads CASSRAGSDTQYF. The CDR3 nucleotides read TGTGCCAGCAGCCGAGCGGGGTCAGATACGCAGTATTTT. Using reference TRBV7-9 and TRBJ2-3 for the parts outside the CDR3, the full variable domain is DTGVSQNPRHKITKRGQNVTFRCDPISEHNRLYWYRQTLGQGPEFLTYFQNEAQLEKSRLLSDRFSAERPKGSFSTLEIQRTEQGDSAMYLCASSRAGSDTQYFGPGTRLTVL.